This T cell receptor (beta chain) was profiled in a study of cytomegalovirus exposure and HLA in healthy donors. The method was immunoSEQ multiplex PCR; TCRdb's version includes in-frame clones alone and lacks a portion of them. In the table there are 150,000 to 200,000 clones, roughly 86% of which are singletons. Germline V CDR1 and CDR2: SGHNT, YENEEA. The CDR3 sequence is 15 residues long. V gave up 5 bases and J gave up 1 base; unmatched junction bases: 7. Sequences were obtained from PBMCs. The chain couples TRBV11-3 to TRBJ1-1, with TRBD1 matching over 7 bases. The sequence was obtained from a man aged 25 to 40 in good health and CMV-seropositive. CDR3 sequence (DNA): TGTGCCAGCAGCATCAGACAGGGCTGGAACACTGAAGCTTTCTTT. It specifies CASSIRQGWNTEAFF.